This T cell receptor beta chain stems from a study of OX40 agonist ivuxolimab in advanced cancers. Study in general: A mean age of approximately 64 years, range roughly 23 to 85, was recorded, and 70% to 85% were male. Treatment received earlier with anti-PD-1, anti-PD-L1 or anti-CTLA-4 agents was allowed, and under 50% had some. Overall study results and limits: A proportion of nonresponders additionally exhibited low normalized T-cell clonal expansion. In the 0.1 to 3.0 mg/kg range, CD4+ and CD8+ blood T cells had expanded clonally by week 6.

Clones were sequenced by immunoSEQ multiplex PCR, and TCRdb holds only the in-frame ones, with some missing. The sample contains tens of thousands of clones, approximately 84% of which appear only once. Germline CDR1 WNHNN, CDR2 SYGVQD (reference sequence). The CDR3 spans 14 residues. Between the trimmed V and J ends, which lost 2 bases and 7 bases, there was a span of 15 bases. A remark on this clone: Its antigen is unknown.

The specimen comprised CD4+ or CD8+ T cells sorted from blood, sampled in a trial of the OX40 agonist ivuxolimab. This chain uses TRBV10-1 with TRBJ2-7, with D possibly called TRBD1 or TRBD2 (5 bases each). This clonotype originated in an adult with an advanced solid tumor such as melanoma, head and neck, liver or kidney cancer. CDR3 region: CASSELRDPLEQYF. CDR3 DNA sequence: TGCGCCAGCAGTGAGCTCAGGGACCCTTTGGAGCAGTACTTC.